The subject of this entry is one TCR beta chain. Its matching antigen is unknown. This entry comes from a study of breast tumors, draining lymph nodes, adjacent tissues. Study results and limitations: The data were judged consistent with most tumor T cells coming from lymph node and expanding in tumor.

There are 15 residues in the CDR3. The trim removed 3 bases at V and 5 bases at J, leaving 4 bases unmatched. TCRdb ran MiXCR on the multiplex PCR reads and lists one entry per CDR3 protein. The repertoire consists of some 38,000 distinct CDR3 sequences, with roughly 32% occurring once and the leading ten covering 11%. The gene calls are TRBV12-3 or TRBV12-4 and TRBJ1-5; 10 positions agree with TRBD1. Input material: breast tumor tissue. This TCR derives from a female donor with breast cancer. Some clones in this sample may be carry-over from other donors' samples. The CDR3 here is CASSLLGQGDQPQHF. CDR3 nucleotide sequence: TGTGCCAGCAGTTTGCTTGGACAGGGGGATCAGCCCCAGCATTTT.